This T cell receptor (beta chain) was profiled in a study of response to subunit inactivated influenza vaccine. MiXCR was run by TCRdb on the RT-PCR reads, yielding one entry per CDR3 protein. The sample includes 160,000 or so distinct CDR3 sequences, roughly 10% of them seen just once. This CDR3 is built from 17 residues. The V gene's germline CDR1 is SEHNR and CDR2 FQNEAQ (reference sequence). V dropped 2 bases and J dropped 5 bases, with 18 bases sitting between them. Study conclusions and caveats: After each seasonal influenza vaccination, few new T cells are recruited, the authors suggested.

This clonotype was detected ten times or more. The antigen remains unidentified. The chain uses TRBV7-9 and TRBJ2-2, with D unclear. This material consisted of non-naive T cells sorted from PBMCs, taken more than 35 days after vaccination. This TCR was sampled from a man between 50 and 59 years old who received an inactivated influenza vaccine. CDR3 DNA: TGTGCCAGCAGCTTAATTGGAATCTTAACTACAACCGGGGAGCTGTTTTTT. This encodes CASSLIGILTTTGELFF.